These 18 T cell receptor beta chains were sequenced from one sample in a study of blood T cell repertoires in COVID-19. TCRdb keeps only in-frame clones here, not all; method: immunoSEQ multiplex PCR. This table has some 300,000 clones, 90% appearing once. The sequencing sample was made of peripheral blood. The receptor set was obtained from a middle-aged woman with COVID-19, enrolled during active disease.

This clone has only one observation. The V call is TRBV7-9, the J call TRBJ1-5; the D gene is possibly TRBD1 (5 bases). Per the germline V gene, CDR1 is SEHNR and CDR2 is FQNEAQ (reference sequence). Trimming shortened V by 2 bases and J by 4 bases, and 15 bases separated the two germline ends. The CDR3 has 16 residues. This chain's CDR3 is CASSLNGGVGNQPQHF. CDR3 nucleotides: TGTGCCAGCAGCTTAAATGGGGGGGTAGGGAATCAGCCCCAGCATTTT.

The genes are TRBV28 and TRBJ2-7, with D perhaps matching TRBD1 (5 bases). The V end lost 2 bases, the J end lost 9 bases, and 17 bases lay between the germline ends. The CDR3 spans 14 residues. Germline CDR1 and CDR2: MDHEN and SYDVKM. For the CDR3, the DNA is TGTGCCAGCAGTTTAGACCCGCAGGGTCACGGGCAGTACTTC. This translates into CASSLDPQGHGQYF.

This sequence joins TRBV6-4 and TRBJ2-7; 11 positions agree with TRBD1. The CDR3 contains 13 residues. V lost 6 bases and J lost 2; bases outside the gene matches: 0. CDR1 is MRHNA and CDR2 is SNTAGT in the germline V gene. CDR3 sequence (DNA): TGTGCCAGCAGGGACAGGGGGCCCTACGAGCAGTACTTC. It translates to CASRDRGPYEQYF.

CDR3: CASSITGFTNEKLFF. The CDR3 region has the DNA TGTGCCAGCAGCATTACAGGGTTCACTAATGAAAAACTGTTTTTT. This rearrangement joins TRBV9 to TRBJ1-4, with D tentatively TRBD1 (6 bases). CDR1 is SGDLS, CDR2 YYNGEE, per germline. The V gene lost 4 bases and the J gene lost 2 bases, with 12 bases spanning the gap. This CDR3 has 15 residues.

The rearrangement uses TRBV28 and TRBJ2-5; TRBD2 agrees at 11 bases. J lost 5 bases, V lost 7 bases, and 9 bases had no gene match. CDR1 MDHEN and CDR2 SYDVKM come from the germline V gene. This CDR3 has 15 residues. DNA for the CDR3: TGTGCCAGCACCATAGCGGGAGGGCCTGGGGAGACCCAGTACTTC. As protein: CASTIAGGPGETQYF.

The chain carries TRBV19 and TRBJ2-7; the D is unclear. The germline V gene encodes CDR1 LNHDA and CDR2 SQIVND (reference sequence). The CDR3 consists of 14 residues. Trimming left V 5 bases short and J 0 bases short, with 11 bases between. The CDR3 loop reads CASSPRMSSYEQYF. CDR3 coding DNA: TGTGCCAGTAGTCCCCGCATGAGCTCCTACGAGCAGTACTTC.

In DNA, the CDR3 is TGTGCCAGCAGCTTAGCTTCTAGCGGGAGGGGTTACAATGAGCAGTTCTTC. Translating it yields CASSLASSGRGYNEQFF. V and J are TRBV7-2 and TRBJ2-1, with 12 bases matching TRBD2. Germline loops: CDR1 SGHTA, CDR2 FQGNSA. This CDR3 region has 17 residues. V was clipped by 0 bases and J by 4 bases; unmatched bases: 4.

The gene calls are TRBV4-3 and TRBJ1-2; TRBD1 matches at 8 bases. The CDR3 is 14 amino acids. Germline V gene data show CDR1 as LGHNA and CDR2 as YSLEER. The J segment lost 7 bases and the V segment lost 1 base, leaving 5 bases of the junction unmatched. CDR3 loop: CASSQVTGTGGYTF. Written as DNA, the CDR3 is TGCGCCAGCAGCCAAGTAACCGGGACAGGTGGCTACACCTTC.

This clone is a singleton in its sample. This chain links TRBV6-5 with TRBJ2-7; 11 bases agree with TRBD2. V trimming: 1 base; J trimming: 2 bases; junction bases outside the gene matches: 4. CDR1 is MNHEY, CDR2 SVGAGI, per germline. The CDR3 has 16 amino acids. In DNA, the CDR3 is TGTGCCAGCAGTTACTTTCCGGGACTAGCGGCCTACGAGCAGTACTTC. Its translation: CASSYFPGLAAYEQYF.

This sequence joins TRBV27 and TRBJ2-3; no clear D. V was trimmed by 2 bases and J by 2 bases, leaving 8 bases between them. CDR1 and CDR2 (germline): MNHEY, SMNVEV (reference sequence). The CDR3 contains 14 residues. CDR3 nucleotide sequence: TGTGCCAGCAGTTTAAGAGATCCCACAGATACGCAGTATTTT. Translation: CASSLRDPTDTQYF.

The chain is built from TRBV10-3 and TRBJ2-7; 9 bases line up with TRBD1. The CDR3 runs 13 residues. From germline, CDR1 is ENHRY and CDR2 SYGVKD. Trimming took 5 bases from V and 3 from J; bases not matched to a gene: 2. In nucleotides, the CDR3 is TGTGCCATCAGTTGGACAGGGGTCTACGAGCAGTACTTC. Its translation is CAISWTGVYEQYF.

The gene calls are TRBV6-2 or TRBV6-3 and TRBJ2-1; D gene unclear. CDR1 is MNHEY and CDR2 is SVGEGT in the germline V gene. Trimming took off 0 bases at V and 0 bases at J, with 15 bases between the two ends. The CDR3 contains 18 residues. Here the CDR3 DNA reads TGTGCCAGCAGTTACTCTTTGTTTGAGCCCCGCTCCTACAATGAGCAGTTCTTC. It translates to CASSYSLFEPRSYNEQFF.

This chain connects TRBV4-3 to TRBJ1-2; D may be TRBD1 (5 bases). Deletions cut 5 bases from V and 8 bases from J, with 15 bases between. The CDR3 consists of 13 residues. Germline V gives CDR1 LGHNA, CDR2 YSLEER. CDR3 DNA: TGCGCCAGCAGCTCCGGGGGGGTAAGAGGCTACACCTTC. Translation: CASSSGGVRGYTF.

The CDR3 sequence: CASSPDRVKPQHF. CDR3 nucleotides: TGTGCCAGCAGCCCGGACAGGGTTAAGCCCCAGCATTTT. V usage is TRBV28 and J usage is TRBJ1-5; 8 bases map to TRBD1. This CDR3 is 13 amino acids long. V was clipped by 6 bases and J by 8 bases; unmatched bases: 6. In germline, CDR1 is MDHEN, CDR2 SYDVKM. Variable domain in full (rest from reference TRBV28 and TRBJ1-5): DVKVTQSSRYLVKRTGEKVFLECVQDMDHENMFWYRQDPGLGLRLIYFSYDVKMKEKGDIPEGYSVSREKKERFSLILESASTNQTSMYLCASSPDRVKPQHFGDGTRLSIL.

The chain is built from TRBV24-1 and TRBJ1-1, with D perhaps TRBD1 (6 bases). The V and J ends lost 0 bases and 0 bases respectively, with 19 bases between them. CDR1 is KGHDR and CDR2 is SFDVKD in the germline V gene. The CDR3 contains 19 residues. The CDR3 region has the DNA TGTGCCACCAGTGATTTGCCCCGAAAGGCAGGGGATATGAACACTGAAGCTTTCTTT. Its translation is CATSDLPRKAGDMNTEAFF.

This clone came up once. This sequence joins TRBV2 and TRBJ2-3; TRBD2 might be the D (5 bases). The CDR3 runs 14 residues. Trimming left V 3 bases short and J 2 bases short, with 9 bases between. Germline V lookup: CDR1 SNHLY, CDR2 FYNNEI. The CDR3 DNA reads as TGTGCCAGCAGTGATTTGCGGGCCACAGATACGCAGTATTTT. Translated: CASSDLRATDTQYF.

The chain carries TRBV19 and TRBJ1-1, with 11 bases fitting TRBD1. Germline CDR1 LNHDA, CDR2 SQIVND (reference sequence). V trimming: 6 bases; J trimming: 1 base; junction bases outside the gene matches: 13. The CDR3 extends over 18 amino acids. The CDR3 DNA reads TGTGCCAGTAGCCCCTACGGACAGGGGGCGAGGTGGAACACTGAAGCTTTCTTT. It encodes CASSPYGQGARWNTEAFF. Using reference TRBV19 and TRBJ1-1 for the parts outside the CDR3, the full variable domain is DGGITQSPKYLFRKEGQNVTLSCEQNLNHDAMYWYRQDPGQGLRLIYYSQIVNDFQKGDIAEGYSVSREKKESFPLTVTSAQKNPTAFYLCASSPYGQGARWNTEAFFGQGTRLTVV.

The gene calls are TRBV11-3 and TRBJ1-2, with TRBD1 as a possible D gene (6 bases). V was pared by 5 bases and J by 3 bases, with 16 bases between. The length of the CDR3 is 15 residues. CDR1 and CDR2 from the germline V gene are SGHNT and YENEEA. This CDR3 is CASSQYGGGYYGYTF. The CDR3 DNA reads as TGTGCCAGCAGCCAATATGGGGGGGGCTACTATGGCTACACCTTC.